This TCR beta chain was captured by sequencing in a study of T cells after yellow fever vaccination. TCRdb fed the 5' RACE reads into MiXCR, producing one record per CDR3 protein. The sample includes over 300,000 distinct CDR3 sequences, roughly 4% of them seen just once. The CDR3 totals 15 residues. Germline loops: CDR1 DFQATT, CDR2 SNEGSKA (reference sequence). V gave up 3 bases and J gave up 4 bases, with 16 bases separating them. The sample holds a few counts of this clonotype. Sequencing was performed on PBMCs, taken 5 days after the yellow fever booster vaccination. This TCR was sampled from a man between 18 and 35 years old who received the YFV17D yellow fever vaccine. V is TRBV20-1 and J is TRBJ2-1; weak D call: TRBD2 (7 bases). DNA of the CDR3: TGCAGTGCTAGTCTGGGGGGGGCAGAATACAATGAGCAGTTCTTC. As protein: CSASLGGAEYNEQFF.